This T cell receptor (beta chain) was captured by sequencing in a study of CD8+ T cells in alopecia areata. The CDR3 has 11 amino acids. V was cut by 5 bases and J by 2 bases, with 4 bases left in between. Germline V CDR1 and CDR2: SEHNR, FQNEAQ (reference sequence). Described treatment: oral pan-JAK inhibitor, 5-10 mg twice daily. RNA was extracted and reverse transcribed into cDNA as the sequencing template. The repertoire was sequenced with immunoSEQ multiplex PCR; TCRdb's copy has only in-frame clones and lacks some. Of about 250,000 clones in the sample, about 60% are singletons; the top ten hold 0.75% to 0.95%.

This receptor was identified in a human donor with alopecia areata. This chain joins TRBV7-9 and TRBJ2-7; the D is unclear. Sample: CD4+ T cells sorted from blood, taken between weeks 51 and 54, from a patient treated with tofacitinib. CDR3 loop: CASSDTYEQYF. For the CDR3, the DNA is TGTGCCAGCAGCGACACCTACGAGCAGTACTTC.